This T cell receptor beta chain is from a study of lymphopenia after photon versus proton radiotherapy (dated by TCRdb to about 2019). Background on the whole study: In patients with gastrointestinal tumors who developed high-grade lymphopenia, the study compared the immunological effects of photon radiation therapy with those of proton radiation therapy. The study aimed to characterize how the two radiation modalities differ in their impact on the immune system. The cohort included 20 or so patients with gastrointestinal tumors who developed lymphopenia after receiving either photon or proton therapy.

The research as a whole found: Relative stability during treatment was observed in proton-treated patients, whereas loss of naive T cells and TCR diversity and gain of effector/memory populations were observed in photon-treated patients. Across the cohort, an inverse correlation was found between a larger post-nadir drop in TCR diversity and overall survival time among patients who died. The survival association was examined only in patients who died, and the authors described better survival with proton therapy as a possibility, not as a demonstrated result. After the lymphocyte count nadir, photon-treated repertoires showed oligoclonal expansion, especially of CD8+ Temra cells, which drove the drop in diversity.

To prepare the library, the immunoSEQ multiplex PCR assay was applied. Deep sequencing of rearranged TCR beta loci, alongside multiparametric flow cytometry, was used to profile T cell repertoires. TCRdb took this table from immuneACCESS and kept in-frame rearrangements with V and J called. Such tables lack part of the clones; where checked against another copy, unresolved V genes explain under half of the gap, and the rest is unexplained. The sample data list tens of thousands of clones, and about four fifths of these were observed just once. The ten largest clones add up to 2.9% of the sample. Points on this clone: It lacks a known antigen. The sample holds no much larger clone one base away, and base qualities are not on file.

The germline V gene yields MDHEN for CDR1 and SYDVKM for CDR2. The CDR3 measures 15 amino acids from cysteine to phenylalanine. The entry retains the CDR3 DNA only, 45 bases that are in frame from base 1. V is cut by 3 bases and J by 1 base, and the space between the germline ends is 10 bases. Sequencing used peripheral blood, obtained from a patient treated with photon-based radiotherapy. This TCR was recovered from a woman between 50 and 59 years old with pancreatic cancer. The rearrangement joined TRBV28 to TRBJ2-1; the D gene is perhaps TRBD1, on 5 matching bases. The nucleotide sequence is given as TGTGCCAGCAGTTTCGTCGCAGGGTCCTACAATGAGCAGTTCTTC. Translated, it gives CASSFVAGSYNEQFF.